These 30 T cell receptor beta chains came from one sample sequenced in a study of monozygotic twins with inflammatory bowel disease. TCRdb processed the 5' RACE reads again and assigns one entry to each CDR3 protein, with no DNA. This sample's clone table lists 150,000 or so distinct CDR3 sequences. Sequenced material: blood. The source of these receptors is a human donor with ulcerative colitis or Crohn's disease, or a healthy co-twin of an affected twin (not recorded which).

This chain links TRBV5-1 with TRBJ1-3; TCRdb returns TRBD1, unconfirmable since there is no DNA. There are 12 residues in the CDR3. Per germline, CDR1 SGHRS and CDR2 YFSETQ. CDR3 sequence reads: CASSDSGNTIYF.

The chain couples TRBV5-4 to TRBJ1-2. The CDR3 is made up of 15 amino acids. CDR1 and CDR2 (germline): SGHNT, YYREEE (reference sequence). Here the CDR3 reads CASSLARGLGYGYTF.

The V call is TRBV19, the J call TRBJ2-3; lacking DNA, the TRBD1 call made by TCRdb goes unchecked. Per germline, CDR1 LNHDA and CDR2 SQIVND (reference sequence). CDR3 length equals 16 residues. The CDR3 loop reads CASSTARDRGGDTQYF.

The chain is built from TRBV4-3 and TRBJ2-4; checking the TCRdb D call of TRBD1 is not possible without DNA. The CDR3 is 18 residues long. Germline-derived CDR1 and CDR2 are LGHNA and YSLEER. The CDR3 protein is CASSQDRQGSWTKNIQYF.

The chain joins TRBV27 to TRBJ1-2. CDR1 and CDR2 (germline): MNHEY, SMNVEV (reference sequence). This CDR3 contains 14 residues. This chain's CDR3 is CASSFYGELYGYTF.

The CDR3 here is CSSSLGGDTQYF. The chain recombines TRBV7-2 with TRBJ2-3; TCRdb selects TRBD1, and the lack of DNA leaves this call unchecked. Looked up from germline, CDR1 is SGHTA and CDR2 is FQGNSA. This CDR3 is 12 amino acids long.

This chain uses TRBV7-8 with TRBJ1-1; the D call of TRBD1 rests on TCRdb alone, since no DNA is present to check it. This CDR3 contains 15 residues. Germline CDR1 and CDR2: SGHVS and FQNEAQ. CDR3 region: CASNLWQGGETEAFF.

The chain uses TRBV7-2 and TRBJ1-2; TCRdb selects TRBD1, and the lack of DNA leaves this call unchecked. Germline CDR1 SGHTA, CDR2 FQGNSA. This CDR3 has 15 amino acids. The CDR3 protein is CASSLSSQGNYGYTF.

The J gene is TRBJ2-7, the V gene TRBV5-1; TCRdb returns TRBD2, unconfirmable since there is no DNA. Germline loops: CDR1 SGHRS, CDR2 YFSETQ. This CDR3 has 15 residues. The CDR3 spells CASSLGLADAYEQYF. Based on the CDR3 plus reference TRBV5-1 and TRBJ2-7, the full variable domain is KAGVTQTPRYLIKTRGQQVTLSCSPISGHRSVSWYQQTPGQGLQFLFEYFSETQRNKGNFPGRFSGRQFSNSRSEMNVSTLELGDSALYLCASSLGLADAYEQYFGPGTRLTVT.

V and J are TRBV5-1 and TRBJ2-5. CDR3 length: 13 amino acids. Germline values: CDR1 SGHRS, CDR2 YFSETQ. CDR3 sequence: CASSLVTQETQYF.

This chain links TRBV7-2 with TRBJ2-7; TCRdb outputs TRBD2, but without DNA this stays unchecked. The CDR3 length is 14 residues. CDR1 and CDR2 (germline): SGHTA, FQGNSA. CDR3 in amino acids: CASSIGLAPYEQYF.

The rearrangement joins TRBV6-2 or TRBV6-3 to TRBJ1-2; TCRdb reports TRBD1, a call that lacks DNA to check it against. The germline CDR1 and CDR2 sequences are MNHEY and SVGEGT. The CDR3 totals 13 residues. This CDR3 reads CASTPDGRYGYTF.

The chain combines TRBV5-5 with TRBJ2-2; lacking DNA, the TRBD2 call made by TCRdb goes unchecked. Germline loops: CDR1 SGHKS, CDR2 YYEKEE (reference sequence). CDR3 length equals 16 residues. The CDR3 loop reads CASSPKAASDTGELFF.

The chain employs TRBV28 and TRBJ2-7; TCRdb's assignment of TRBD2 cannot be checked, as there is no DNA. The CDR3 sequence is 16 residues long. Germline V gene data show CDR1 as MDHEN and CDR2 as SYDVKM. CDR3 sequence reads: CASSLAELDYLYEQYF.

V is TRBV7-3 and J is TRBJ1-1; TCRdb picks TRBD1, but there is no DNA to check that call. This CDR3 is built from 16 residues. Germline values: CDR1 SGHTA, CDR2 FQGTGA. This CDR3 is CASSPLSRVGDTEAIF.

The chain combines TRBV20-1 with TRBJ2-4. This CDR3 comprises 18 residues. In germline, CDR1 is DFQATT, CDR2 SNEGSKA (reference sequence). The CDR3 loop is CSARGGMEQALAKNIQYF.

This rearrangement joins TRBV11-2 to TRBJ1-4; absent DNA, TCRdb's TRBD1 call cannot be checked. The length of the CDR3 is 19 residues. Germline loops: CDR1 SGHAT, CDR2 FQNNGV. The CDR3 reads CASSLDGTGSGGTNEKLFF. The complete variable domain, with remaining parts taken from reference TRBV11-2 and TRBJ1-4, reads EAGVAQSPRYKIIEKRQSVAFWCNPISGHATLYWYQQILGQGPKLLIQFQNNGVVDDSQLPKDRFSAERLKGVDSTLKIQPAKLEDSAVYLCASSLDGTGSGGTNEKLFFGSGTQLSVL.

This rearrangement joins TRBV6-2 or TRBV6-3 to TRBJ2-7; checking the TCRdb D call of TRBD1 is not possible without DNA. The CDR3 spans 15 residues. CDR1 is MNHEY and CDR2 is SVGEGT in the germline V gene. The CDR3 region is CASSYVQGGPYEQYF.

This chain joins TRBV11-2 and TRBJ1-6. Germline V gene data show CDR1 as SGHAT and CDR2 as FQNNGV. The CDR3 runs 15 residues. The CDR3 is CASSLGNVYNSPLHF.

The chain combines TRBV27 with TRBJ1-4; the D gene TCRdb calls, TRBD1, cannot be checked with no DNA. The V gene's germline CDR1 is MNHEY and CDR2 SMNVEV (reference sequence). The CDR3 runs to 17 residues. CDR3: CASSLGAGLTTNEKLFF.

The chain has TRBV5-6 and TRBJ2-1. The CDR3 is 15 amino acids. Germline V gene sequence: CDR1 SGHDT, CDR2 YYEEEE. The CDR3 sequence: CASSLGRGPYNEQFF.

The chain recombines TRBV20-1 with TRBJ2-7; TCRdb proposes TRBD2, but this gene call is untestable without DNA. Germline CDR1 reads DFQATT; CDR2 reads SNEGSKA (reference sequence). This CDR3 contains 13 residues. The CDR3 loop reads CSAGSGSGNEQYF.

This clonotype is labeled medium-sized (0.01 to 0.1%) based on frequency. The chain carries TRBV7-2 and TRBJ2-5; there is no DNA to check the TCRdb D call of TRBD2. Germline loops: CDR1 SGHTA, CDR2 FQGNSA. The CDR3 is made up of 14 amino acids. This CDR3 reads CASSLNPSSETQYF.

V gene TRBV7-2 combines with J gene TRBJ2-1; without DNA, the TCRdb call of TRBD2 cannot be checked. This CDR3 spans 15 amino acids. Germline V gene sequence: CDR1 SGHTA, CDR2 FQGNSA. CDR3 protein: CASSRGLAGGDEQFF.

CDR3 region: CASSRDGTGDTEAFF. The J gene is TRBJ1-1, the V gene TRBV5-5; lacking DNA, the TRBD1 call made by TCRdb goes unchecked. There are 15 residues in the CDR3. Germline V gene data show CDR1 as SGHKS and CDR2 as YYEKEE (reference sequence).

The V and J genes are TRBV7-9 and TRBJ2-7; the D gene TCRdb calls, TRBD1, cannot be checked with no DNA. The CDR3 consists of 16 residues. CDR1 SEHNR and CDR2 FQNEAQ come from the germline V gene (reference sequence). This CDR3 is CASSGPGQVYSYEQYF.

The rearrangement uses TRBV7-2 and TRBJ1-3; TCRdb calls TRBD1, which cannot be checked without DNA. The germline V gene encodes CDR1 SGHTA and CDR2 FQGNSA. This CDR3 is built from 14 residues. This chain's CDR3 is CASSLARVGNTIYF.

This chain links TRBV24-1 with TRBJ2-2; there is no DNA to check the TCRdb D call of TRBD2. The CDR3 has 17 residues. Germline V gene data show CDR1 as KGHDR and CDR2 as SFDVKD. CDR3 in amino acids: CATSDLPTSGNTGELFF.

The V call is TRBV11-2, the J call TRBJ2-2; the TCRdb call, TRBD1, lacks DNA for checking. The CDR3 runs to 20 residues. In germline, CDR1 is SGHAT, CDR2 FQNNGV. CDR3 sequence: CASSHAGRGKLGQFTGELFF.

The J gene is TRBJ2-7, the V gene TRBV9; TCRdb's D call of TRBD2 is untestable without DNA. The CDR3 is 15 residues long. Germline lookup yields CDR1 SGDLS and CDR2 YYNGEE. The CDR3 region is CASSYSGTSSYEQYF.